Each of the 18 T cell receptor beta chains below was sequenced from the same sample in a study of blood T cell repertoires in COVID-19 (dated by TCRdb to the early 2020s). Libraries were built with the immunoSEQ multiplex PCR assay. Sourced from immuneACCESS, this table was stored by TCRdb with only in-frame sequences that have V and J called. A share of the clones is absent; for the studies checked, an unresolved V gene accounts for under half, and the remainder has no known explanation. This sample gives about 310,000 clones in total; nearly 90% of them show up just once. Together, the top ten hold just under 9.5% of the sample. The specimen sequenced was PBMCs or T cells enriched from blood (not recorded which). All receptors derive from a woman aged 25 to 45 who had recovered from COVID-19.

The chain is built from TRBV27 and TRBJ1-1; D possibly corresponds to TRBD1 (6 bases). The CDR3 spans 15 residues. Germline CDR1 MNHEY, CDR2 SMNVEV (reference sequence). Trimming stripped 4 bases from V and 4 bases from J, with 16 bases between. This chain's CDR3 is CASSSYRAAPTEAFF. The CDR3 region has the DNA TGTGCCAGCAGTTCTTACAGGGCGGCTCCCACTGAAGCTTTCTTT.

In this sample, this clone turned up once. This specimen includes other DNA sequences encoding the same CDR3. V gene TRBV5-1 combines with J gene TRBJ2-2; possibly TRBD1 for D (5 bases). The V gene lost 1 base and the J gene lost 4 bases, with 8 bases spanning the gap. Germline assignment: CDR1 SGHRS and CDR2 YFSETQ. The CDR3 is 14 amino acids. The DNA of the CDR3 is TGCGCCAGCAGCTTGACAGGCGGCACCGGGGAGCTGTTTTTT. This translates into CASSLTGGTGELFF.

The chain is built from TRBV18 and TRBJ2-1; 9 nucleotides align to TRBD1. The CDR3 length is 16 residues. Germline CDR1 is KGHSH and CDR2 is LQKENI. The V and J ends lost 2 bases and 9 bases, in that order; junction bases with no gene match: 11. The CDR3 loop is CASSPIKRTGVVEQFF. The CDR3 DNA follows: TGTGCCAGCTCACCAATTAAAAGGACAGGGGTAGTTGAGCAGTTCTTC.

The genes are TRBV29-1 and TRBJ2-5, with 8 bases fitting TRBD1. Germline V gene data show CDR1 as SQVTM and CDR2 as ANQGSEA. CDR3 length equals 13 residues. The ends lost 6 bases at V and 5 bases at J; junction bases unmatched: 8. The CDR3 sequence is CSVERTGKETQYF. The DNA of the CDR3 is TGCAGCGTCGAAAGGACAGGGAAGGAGACCCAGTACTTC.

The V gene is TRBV6-5, the J gene TRBJ2-2; the D gene is possibly TRBD2 (6 bases). V was cut by 10 bases and J by 2 bases, with 14 bases left in between. This CDR3 contains 14 residues. Germline CDR1 reads MNHEY; CDR2 reads SVGAGI. The CDR3 protein is CAISGSINTGELFF. In nucleotides, the CDR3 is TGTGCCATCTCCGGGAGTATCAACACCGGGGAGCTGTTTTTT.

This clone was recorded only once. The J gene is TRBJ1-1, the V gene TRBV28, with TRBD1 identical over 7 bases. The V gene's germline CDR1 is MDHEN and CDR2 SYDVKM. This CDR3 is 17 amino acids long. V trimming: 5 bases; J trimming: 3 bases; junction bases outside the gene matches: 15. The DNA for the CDR3 is TGTGCCAGCAGTGAACATAAGGGGGCTGGTGGACACACTGAAGCTTTCTTT. Encoded protein: CASSEHKGAGGHTEAFF.

CDR3 DNA sequence: TGTGCCAGCTCACCGGGGACTCGTCAAGAGACCCAGTACTTC. Translation gives CASSPGTRQETQYF. The chain has TRBV18 and TRBJ2-5, with a tentative D call TRBD2 (6 bases). Germline values: CDR1 KGHSH, CDR2 LQKENI. The length of the CDR3 is 14 residues. The V gene lost 3 bases and the J gene lost 2 bases, with 10 bases spanning the gap.

V gene TRBV5-1 combines with J gene TRBJ2-7, with TRBD2 matching over 10 bases. Germline-derived CDR1 and CDR2 are SGHRS and YFSETQ. The V and J ends lost 4 bases and 5 bases, in that order; junction bases with no gene match: 15. This CDR3 comprises 17 residues. In DNA form, the CDR3 reads TGCGCCAGCAGCCAAAACTACCCTAGCGGGAGATTCCACGAGCAGTACTTC. Residues: CASSQNYPSGRFHEQYF.

The chain combines TRBV13 with TRBJ1-2; D perhaps matches TRBD1 (6 bases). The CDR3 extends over 15 amino acids. Trimming stripped 0 bases from V and 3 bases from J, with 11 bases between. Germline V gene sequence: CDR1 PRHDT, CDR2 FYEKMQ (reference sequence). CDR3 in amino acids: CASSLGQGLYYGYTF. Here the CDR3 DNA reads TGTGCCAGCAGCTTAGGACAGGGCCTTTACTATGGCTACACCTTC.

In this sample, this clone turned up once. The V and J genes are TRBV5-1 and TRBJ2-4, with D possibly TRBD2 on 7 matching bases. Germline CDR1 reads SGHRS; CDR2 reads YFSETQ. The CDR3 consists of 16 residues. Trimming removed 3 bases from V and 8 bases from J, with 21 bases in between. The CDR3 loop reads CASSWRGGGPPDIQYF. The CDR3 region has the DNA TGCGCCAGCAGCTGGAGGGGGGGAGGCCCGCCGGACATTCAGTACTTC.

In its sample, this clone was seen once. The V and J genes are TRBV30 and TRBJ1-6, with 7 bases aligning to TRBD1. V was clipped by 2 bases and J by 8 bases; unmatched bases: 15. The CDR3 spans 17 residues. CDR1 is GTSNPN and CDR2 is SVGIG in the germline V gene (reference sequence). As DNA, the CDR3 is TGTGCCTGGAGTTTACGTCCACATACAGGGGCTGATTCACCCCTCCACTTT. It yields the protein CAWSLRPHTGADSPLHF.

This sequence joins TRBV7-9 and TRBJ1-6; TRBD1 is a possible D gene (5 bases). This CDR3 comprises 15 residues. Trimming took 3 bases from V and 10 from J, leaving 16 bases between them. The germline CDR1 and CDR2 sequences are SEHNR and FQNEAQ (reference sequence). The CDR3 protein is CASSFVEETASPLHF. The DNA for the CDR3 is TGTGCCAGCAGCTTCGTCGAAGAGACAGCATCACCCCTCCACTTT.

The V call is TRBV11-3, the J call TRBJ2-2; no reliable D call. V gave up 5 bases and J gave up 5 bases, with 12 bases separating them. This CDR3 contains 14 residues. Germline V gene sequence: CDR1 SGHNT, CDR2 YENEEA. The CDR3 nucleotides are TGTGCCAGCAGCCAACAAACCTCTACCGGGGAGCTGTTTTTT. Amino acids: CASSQQTSTGELFF.

This clone showed up just once. The CDR3, as DNA: TGTGCCAGCAGCTTAGACGCGGGCGCGACCGGGGAGCTGTTTTTT. Protein product: CASSLDAGATGELFF. This chain connects TRBV11-3 to TRBJ2-2, with D perhaps matching TRBD2 (5 bases). The CDR3 contains 15 residues. Looked up from germline, CDR1 is SGHNT and CDR2 is YENEEA. V was cut by 0 bases and J by 5 bases, with 10 bases left in between.

The chain has TRBV7-2 and TRBJ2-1; 13 bases line up with TRBD2. CDR3 length: 16 residues. The V and J ends lost 0 bases and 8 bases, in that order; junction bases with no gene match: 4. Germline V gene lookup returns CDR1 SGHTA and CDR2 FQGNSA. The CDR3 DNA reads TGTGCCAGCAGCTTAGCAGGGACTAGCGGGACCCATGAGCAGTTCTTC. Residues: CASSLAGTSGTHEQFF.

The chain employs TRBV7-6 and TRBJ2-5; 10 nucleotides align to TRBD2. The V and J ends lost 4 bases and 1 base, in that order; junction bases with no gene match: 3. The V gene's germline CDR1 is SGHVS and CDR2 FNYEAQ. The CDR3 runs to 15 residues. The CDR3 DNA is TGTGCCAGCAGCTCCTTAGCGGGAGGCCAAGAGACCCAGTACTTC. Protein product: CASSSLAGGQETQYF.

The chain carries TRBV7-2 and TRBJ1-6; D is ambiguous. Germline V lookup: CDR1 SGHTA, CDR2 FQGNSA. Trimming cost V 5 bases and J 10 bases, with 9 bases left between them. The CDR3 spans 12 residues. This chain's CDR3 is CASSPLGSPLHF. The CDR3, as DNA: TGTGCCAGCAGCCCTCTTGGCTCACCCCTCCACTTT.

The chain has TRBV5-8 and TRBJ2-1, with D tentatively TRBD2 (6 bases). Per the germline V gene, CDR1 is SGHTS and CDR2 is YDEGEE. The CDR3 is made up of 17 amino acids. Trimming stripped 0 bases from V and 0 bases from J, with 13 bases between. The CDR3 nucleotides are TGTGCCAGCAGCTTGGCCATGCTAGCGAGCTCCTACAATGAGCAGTTCTTC. It encodes CASSLAMLASSYNEQFF.